This T cell receptor (beta chain) was found in a study of cytomegalovirus exposure and HLA in healthy donors listed by TCRdb under 2017. Regarding the research as a whole: According to an earlier analysis of several hundred of the donors, 150 million to 200 million T cells yielded 117 million unique TCR beta sequences and around 300 Gb of sequence data. To decide whether each TCR beta V gene segment behaved as functional or pseudogenic, an earlier analysis of 587 of the donors relied on high-throughput TCR beta sequencing. High-throughput TCR immunosequencing, statistical association of individual TCRs with disease status, and machine learning were combined to predict cytomegalovirus infection status. A later analysis re-analyzed previously published TCR beta repertoires from 550 to 700 donors and added high-resolution HLA genotyping to study TCR occurrence patterns. The study used immunosequencing to profile the T cell repertoires of several hundred subjects and linked those repertoires to cytomegalovirus serostatus. Typing coverage varied by locus: roughly 620-640 donors for A, B, C, DRB1 and DQB1; roughly 500 for DQA1; over 600 for DPA1; approximately 470 for DPB1. Donor age, sex, ethnicity and CMV serostatus were collected together with the repertoire data. In addition to the first cohort of around 670 subjects, a separate validation cohort of about 120 different subjects was used. Both class I and class II loci were covered by HLA typing, at four-digit resolution. The later analysis used no new phenotypic data to find candidate immune exposures, relying instead on TCR beta sequences and their occurrence across donors. The genetic ancestry cluster associated with self-reported Caucasian donors included 70% to 85% of the roughly 400 genotyped donors. A later genetic analysis used genome-wide SNP genotypes for about 65% of the roughly 700 donors, treating that subset as a discovery cohort. Roughly 5 DR-DQ haplotypes were handled as single units for association and clustering because linkage in the cohort was strong. Across about 380 genotyped donors of the cohort, an average of approximately 200,000 unique TCR beta nucleotide sequences per donor were sequenced, and roughly 17% of those sequences were non-productive. An early release that covered more than 550 HLA-typed donors contained around 300 gigabases of sequencing data and about 93 million unique TCR sequences. Every discovery cohort repertoire had been produced on one sequencing platform. The aim of the study was to test whether cataloging public T cell receptors could identify signatures of past pathogen exposure.

The cohort consisted of 600 or so healthy bone marrow donors. At the time of sampling, every cohort member was nominally healthy, though immune exposures that went unrecorded were likely present. The donor tested CMV seronegative and was one of the 352 seronegative cohort members. A peripheral blood sample was collected from each donor, and TCR beta sequencing was performed on peripheral blood mononuclear cells. Genomic DNA extraction from the blood cell samples was performed with the Qiagen DNeasy Blood Extraction Kit. Library preparation was by the immunoSEQ multiplex PCR assay. For the multiplex PCR, a mixture combining 60 forward primers for TCR Vbeta segments and 13 reverse primers for TCR Jbeta segments was used. A multiplex PCR assay on genomic DNA amplified the CDR3 region of rearranged TCR beta genes. On the Illumina HiSeq System, the amplified TCR beta libraries were sequenced as 87-base-pair reads. Processing in the source paper ran as follows. Across the 700 or so repertoires, a later analysis counted 75 million to 90 million unique TCR beta chains, roughly 11 million of which were shared by at least two donors. To remove PCR and sequencing errors, raw reads were error-corrected and collapsed into unique sequences using a nearest-neighbor algorithm that merged closely related sequences. Alignment of CDR3 sequences to IMGT reference sequences was used to assign V, D and J gene segments. For a sequence to be retained, a match of at least six nucleotides to both a V gene segment and a J gene segment was required. Rearrangements were called productive when the CDR3 lacked stop codons and stayed in frame with V and J; all others were non-productive. CDR3 was defined according to IMGT convention as the region running from the second conserved V-encoded cysteine to the conserved J-encoded phenylalanine. In an earlier analysis of around 600 of the donors, sequences lacking an unambiguous match to a single V gene segment were excluded. An earlier analysis of approximately 590 of the donors classified V segments as functional when productive rearrangements were above 56.7% and as segregating when the standard deviation between donors was above 5%. A statistical classification framework was built for diagnosing cytomegalovirus status from the catalog of TCR beta chain sequences. A later analysis assigned V and J genes by comparing TCR nucleotide sequences with IMGT/GENE-DB human TR gene sequences. In a later analysis, CDR3 sequences and most-parsimonious VDJ recombination scenarios were assigned using the TCRdist pipeline. In a later analysis, each TCR beta chain was defined by its CDR3 amino acid sequence together with its V-gene family, and reads without a unique V-gene family were excluded. As a way to deal with suspected cross-contamination and a sequencing artifact, a later analysis dropped approximately 570 nucleotide sequences that were highly shared and had low generation probability. A later analysis calculated a clonal expansion index for each public chain from normalized within-repertoire ranks of inferred template counts. A later analysis computed generation probabilities with a VDJ recombination model fitted to out-of-frame rearrangements, and checked the results against IGoR. A later analysis scored TCR-TCR, TCR-HLA and TCR-CMV co-occurrence with hypergeometric tests, applying a repertoire-size bias correction to TCR pairs. False discovery rates were estimated in a later analysis by permuting HLA or CMV assignments 20 times. In a later analysis, co-occurring TCRs were grouped with DBSCAN, and TCRdist sequence similarity was added when clustering was performed within HLA-allele-positive subsets. Co-occurrence clustering excluded repertoires with fewer than 30,000 or more than 120,000 public chains, plus five with anomalous nucleotide sharing. The table comes from immuneACCESS by way of TCRdb, which keeps in-frame sequences with V and J called. Part of the clones is missing from these tables; in studies checked, under half for an unresolved V gene and the rest for unknown reasons. V, J and clone size are taken as reported in that table, and D and trimming were inferred from the DNA itself. Here the sample has 150,000 to 200,000 clones; about 80% occur a single time. The ten largest account for about 2.3% of the sample.

Concerning this clone itself: Its cognate antigen has yet to be identified. One base away there is no much larger clone; base qualities are not given.

The investigation overall reported the following: A later analysis reported that several top co-occurrence clusters appeared linked to parvovirus B19, influenza, CMV and Epstein-Barr virus. The classifier was reported to diagnose cytomegalovirus status with high specificity and sensitivity in both the original cohort and the validation cohort. The 87-base-pair reads could not distinguish some IMGT-functional V segments, including TRBV6-2 and TRBV6-3, so those segments were excluded. For the cohort, immune exposure information was limited to CMV serostatus. Presence/absence analyses assumed roughly uniform sequencing depth across donors, an assumption that may not hold. In a later analysis, TCR association rates were found to vary across HLA loci, with the most associated TCRs seen for DRB1 alleles and the fewest for HLA-C alleles. Correlated functional status among segregating V segments might reflect linkage disequilibrium, but an unknown experimental factor could not be ruled out. A later genetic analysis reported fewer N-insertions in productive TCRs among donors in an Asian-associated ancestry cluster than the roughly 700-donor mean. A later genetic analysis associated a missense DCLRE1C variant with V-gene and J-gene trimming of TCR beta chains, and an independent cohort replicated the association. The cohort was sequenced for TCR beta chains only, and without alpha or paired-chain data the features that could be detected were limited. A further reported finding was that TCR beta sequences accurately predicted the HLA-A and HLA-B alleles for most subjects in the first cohort. The earlier analysis of 587 of the donors excluded approximately 17 rarely observed V segments, including chromosome 9 orphons, because counts were too low. Specific HLA alleles were associated with 15,000 to 20,000 TCR beta sequences at a false discovery rate of 0.05 in a later analysis. When HLA alleles, especially DR and DQ, strongly co-occurred, attributing TCR associations to individual alleles was difficult. In an earlier analysis of more than 500 of the donors, most TCR beta V segments appeared in productive rearrangements about 87% or about 30% of the time, broadly matching IMGT annotations. A few of the identified cytomegalovirus-associated TCR beta chains were confirmed in vitro to be specific for cytomegalovirus antigens. In a later analysis, HLA-associated TCR beta chains were found to be more clonally expanded and to have lower generation probabilities than equally common non-associated chains. The study listed 150 to 200 TCR beta chains as associated with cytomegalovirus. According to a later analysis, most CMV-associated TCR beta chains appeared to be HLA-restricted, and the HLA associations seemed to be driven largely by CMV exposure. Most TCR sequences were observed very rarely across donors, whereas some public TCRs were present in many individuals. According to the authors, the approach could potentially be generalized to other disease states and immunological phenotypes. Because HLA typing was missing for some donors at each locus, association tests included only the typed subset. A cluster of highly shared sequence variants was judged likely to be a technical artifact of the sequencing pipeline.

From the germline V gene (reference sequence), CDR1 is MNHEY and CDR2 is SMNVEV. The CDR3 covers 15 residues, taking in both the cysteine and the phenylalanine. CDR3 DNA is the only sequence kept; it has 45 bases, read in frame from the first base. V loses 6 bases, J loses 1 base, and the germline ends lie 13 bases apart. This receptor was taken from a woman between 25 and 40 years old in good health and CMV-seronegative. This receptor chain uses TRBV27 and TRBJ1-3; the D gene is unclear. Material for sequencing was PBMCs. The DNA reads TGTGCCAGCAGGGCAAGCCCGGGTTCTGGAAACACCATATATTTT. It translates to CASRASPGSGNTIYF.